This T cell receptor beta chain was observed in a study of blood T cell repertoires in COVID-19. CDR3 length: 16 amino acids. Germline V CDR1 and CDR2: KGHSH, LQKENI. V was trimmed by 4 bases and J by 0 bases, leaving 15 bases between them. Assay: immunoSEQ multiplex PCR; the TCRdb copy retains only in-frame clones and omits some. The sample holds 250,000 to 350,000 clones; roughly 90% are singletons and the top ten take under 4.5%. This clone was observed once. The source material was peripheral blood. This receptor was obtained from a woman aged 45-65 years with active or convalescent COVID-19. This chain links TRBV18 with TRBJ1-1; a possible D gene is TRBD1 (5 bases). The DNA for the CDR3 is TGTGCCAGCTCACTCACAAGGGGCCCAATGAACACTGAAGCTTTCTTT. Translation: CASSLTRGPMNTEAFF.